The clone carrying this T cell receptor beta chain was counted between two and nine times. The CDR3 contains 14 residues. V was shortened by 1 base and J by 5 bases, with 9 bases between the two germline ends. In germline, CDR1 is SEHNR, CDR2 FQNEAQ (reference sequence). Unfractionated whole blood yielded the extracted total RNA. The data were taken from a study of human T cells and chemical hapten exposure. TCRdb fed the 5' RACE reads into MiXCR, producing one record per CDR3 protein. The profile shows under 150,000 distinct CDR3 sequences, 15% to 20% of them singletons. The V gene is TRBV7-9, the J gene TRBJ2-1; D is tentatively TRBD1 or TRBD2 (5 bases each). The source is a human donor in good health. CDR3 DNA: TGTGCCAGCAGCTTAGACGGGACCCACAATGAGCAGTTCTTC. This encodes CASSLDGTHNEQFF.